The 20 T cell receptor beta chains presented below share a single source sample, sequenced in a study of T cell responses to AZD1222 COVID-19 vaccine. TCRdb keeps only in-frame clones here, not all; method: immunoSEQ multiplex PCR. Counted here are 150,000 to 180,000 clones, approximately 87% occurring once; the ten biggest clones make up roughly 5%. This specimen consisted of peripheral blood, obtained on day 0 of MenACWY control vaccination. These receptors came from an adult in good health.

This sequence joins TRBV6-5 and TRBJ2-5; 10 nucleotides agree with TRBD2. The CDR3 sequence is 15 residues long. Trimming took 2 bases from V and 7 from J; bases not matched to a gene: 7. Germline CDR1 is MNHEY and CDR2 is SVGAGI. CDR3 sequence reads: CASSYGTSGVMTQYF. The CDR3 nucleotides read TGTGCCAGCAGTTACGGTACTAGCGGGGTGATGACCCAGTACTTC.

The chain employs TRBV5-1 and TRBJ2-1; 8 bases fit TRBD1. The CDR3 is 15 residues long. After removal of 3 bases from V and 4 bases from J, the junction contained 6 bases not matched to a gene. Germline-derived CDR1 and CDR2 are SGHRS and YFSETQ. CDR3 amino acids: CASSSAGGRYNEQFF. The DNA of the CDR3 is TGCGCCAGCAGCTCCGCAGGGGGCAGGTACAATGAGCAGTTCTTC. The full variable domain, completed using reference TRBV5-1 and TRBJ2-1, is KAGVTQTPRYLIKTRGQQVTLSCSPISGHRSVSWYQQTPGQGLQFLFEYFSETQRNKGNFPGRFSGRQFSNSRSEMNVSTLELGDSALYLCASSSAGGRYNEQFFGPGTRLTVL.

This sequence joins TRBV12-2 and TRBJ1-3; the table's D call, TRBD1, has no DNA check behind it. TRBV12-2 is shown as a pseudogene. This CDR3 spans 16 amino acids. The CDR3 loop is CASRCGTDSTGNTIYF. For the CDR3, the DNA is TGTGCAAGTCGCTGCGGGACAGACAGTACTGGAAACACCATATATTTT.

The chain is built from TRBV28 and TRBJ1-4, with D hard to call. CDR3 size: 13 residues. Trimming stripped 6 bases from V and 0 bases from J, with 5 bases between. Germline CDR1 and CDR2: MDHEN and SYDVKM. The CDR3: CASSPTTNEKLFF. The CDR3 bases are TGTGCCAGCAGCCCAACAACTAATGAAAAACTGTTTTTT.

This clone has a handful of counts. The chain is built from TRBV19 and TRBJ1-2; D perhaps matches TRBD1 (5 bases). Trimming left V 5 bases short and J 8 bases short, with 18 bases between. The CDR3 loop spans 14 amino acids. Germline V CDR1 and CDR2: LNHDA, SQIVND (reference sequence). The CDR3 DNA reads as TGTGCCAGTAGTGCCACTCCAGGGCGTCGGGGCTACACCTTC. It encodes CASSATPGRRGYTF.

The chain couples TRBV3-1 (or the pseudogene TRBV3-2) to TRBJ1-2; TRBD1 matches at 8 bases. This CDR3 contains 15 residues. The junction had 7 bases not matched to a gene; V was cut back by 2 bases and J by 5 bases. The germline gives CDR1 LGHDT, CDR2 YNNKEL (reference sequence). This chain's CDR3 is CASSQNTGGVYGYTF. The CDR3 DNA follows: TGTGCCAGCAGCCAAAATACAGGGGGAGTGTATGGCTACACCTTC.

This chain's CDR3 is CASSPTWGSWGYTF. In DNA, the CDR3 is TGTGCCAGCAGCCCCACGTGGGGGTCCTGGGGCTACACCTTC. The chain recombines TRBV5-6 with TRBJ1-2; a weak D match, TRBD1 (5 bases). CDR3 size: 14 residues. Trimming took 4 bases from V and 8 from J, leaving 18 bases between them. CDR1 and CDR2 from the germline V gene are SGHDT and YYEEEE.

V and J are TRBV15 and TRBJ1-5; D possibly corresponds to TRBD1 (5 bases). The V gene lost 3 bases and the J gene lost 5 bases, with 14 bases spanning the gap. The CDR3 spans 15 residues. The germline CDR1 and CDR2 sequences are LNHNV and YYDKDF (reference sequence). CDR3 sequence: CATSSVQGEHQPQHF. Written as DNA, the CDR3 is TGTGCCACCAGCAGTGTCCAGGGTGAGCATCAGCCCCAGCATTTT.

The chain recombines TRBV11-3 with TRBJ2-7, with D possibly matching TRBD1 (6 bases). This CDR3 is 15 amino acids long. Looked up from germline, CDR1 is SGHNT and CDR2 is YENEEA. The V and J ends lost 5 bases and 4 bases respectively, with 18 bases between them. The CDR3 DNA reads TGTGCCAGCAGCCCCTCATCAGGGGTCGTGTACGAGCAGTACTTC. It yields the protein CASSPSSGVVYEQYF.

V and J are TRBV24-1 and TRBJ1-3; no definite D call. The germline V gene encodes CDR1 KGHDR and CDR2 SFDVKD. The CDR3 covers 15 residues. With 2 bases removed from V and 6 bases from J, the gap between germline ends came to 13 bases. In nucleotides, the CDR3 is TGTGCCACCAGTGATTCCGCCAGCTATGAAAACACCATATATTTT. Translating gives CATSDSASYENTIYF.

This clone has just a few counts. CDR3 sequence (DNA): TGTGCCAGCAGTGAATCATGGGGTCAAGGGTTAGATACGCAGTATTTT. This codes for CASSESWGQGLDTQYF. This sequence joins TRBV6-1 and TRBJ2-3; D unclear. V lost 2 bases to trimming and J lost 5 bases, with 17 bases between them. The length of the CDR3 is 16 residues. The germline CDR1 and CDR2 sequences are MNHNS and SASEGT.

The J gene is TRBJ2-1, the V gene TRBV3-1 (or the pseudogene TRBV3-2); 8 nucleotides align to TRBD2. J gave up 3 bases and V 1 base, and 5 bases lay outside the gene matches. The CDR3 spans 16 residues. Per germline, CDR1 LGHDT and CDR2 YNNKEL (reference sequence). The CDR3 DNA reads TGTGCCAGCAGCCAAGCACGGGGGGGCAGCTACAATGAGCAGTTCTTC. It is translated as CASSQARGGSYNEQFF.

This clone was counted once. The chain uses TRBV28 and TRBJ1-6; TRBD1 is a possible D gene (6 bases). From germline, CDR1 is MDHEN and CDR2 SYDVKM. V lost 2 bases to trimming and J lost 6 bases, with 11 bases between them. This CDR3 comprises 15 residues. CDR3 sequence: CASSLPTGINSPLHF. The CDR3 coding sequence is TGTGCCAGCAGTTTACCAACAGGGATTAATTCACCCCTCCACTTT.

CDR3 amino acids: CASSLGRQGAAETQYF. CDR3 nucleotide sequence: TGTGCCAGCAGCTTGGGTAGACAGGGGGCGGCGGAGACCCAGTACTTC. The chain recombines TRBV5-6 with TRBJ2-5; 10 positions match TRBD1. The CDR3 runs 16 residues. Losses at the gene ends were 0 bases for V and 5 bases for J; bases not matched to a gene: 7. Germline V gene lookup returns CDR1 SGHDT and CDR2 YYEEEE.

The V and J genes are TRBV7-9 and TRBJ2-7; 8 bases match TRBD1. Trimming cost V 5 bases and J 3 bases; bases outside gene matches: 6. Looked up from germline, CDR1 is SEHNR and CDR2 is FQNEAQ (reference sequence). The CDR3 is 14 residues long. In DNA, the CDR3 is TGTGCCAGCAGCCCTGGACAGGGACTCTACGAGCAGTACGTC. This sequence encodes CASSPGQGLYEQYV.

The rearrangement joins TRBV19 to TRBJ1-6; D not certain. With 3 bases removed from V and 10 bases from J, the gap between germline ends came to 10 bases. Germline CDR1 LNHDA, CDR2 SQIVND (reference sequence). The CDR3 totals 13 residues. The CDR3 spells CASSIPGISPLHF. The CDR3 nucleotides are TGTGCCAGTAGTATCCCGGGGATCTCACCCCTCCACTTT. Variable domain in full (rest from reference TRBV19 and TRBJ1-6): DGGITQSPKYLFRKEGQNVTLSCEQNLNHDAMYWYRQDPGQGLRLIYYSQIVNDFQKGDIAEGYSVSREKKESFPLTVTSAQKNPTAFYLCASSIPGISPLHFGNGTRLTVT.

J is TRBJ1-1 and V is TRBV11-3; 12 bases align to TRBD1. The CDR3 extends over 16 amino acids. CDR1 and CDR2 from the germline V gene are SGHNT and YENEEA. V was clipped by 7 bases and J by 2 bases; unmatched bases: 8. The CDR3 coding sequence is TGTGCCAGCACCCCGGGACAGGGGGCAGGAAACACTGAAGCTTTCTTT. Translating gives CASTPGQGAGNTEAFF.

The rearrangement joins TRBV7-9 to TRBJ2-1; 14 bases match TRBD2. Losses at the gene ends were 5 bases for V and 8 bases for J; bases not matched to a gene: 8. Germline assignment: CDR1 SEHNR and CDR2 FQNEAQ (reference sequence). The CDR3 contains 16 residues. The CDR3 is CASSPRLAGGFHEQFF. CDR3 DNA sequence: TGTGCCAGCAGCCCAAGACTAGCGGGAGGGTTCCATGAGCAGTTCTTC.

In this sample, this clone turned up once. The rearrangement links TRBV2 to TRBJ1-4; unclear D gene. Germline V gene sequence: CDR1 SNHLY, CDR2 FYNNEI. This CDR3 contains 15 residues. Trimming removed 3 bases from V and 4 bases from J, with 12 bases in between. CDR3 bases: TGTGCCAGCAGTGACTCGGGTAGCCGTAATGAAAAACTGTTTTTT. Protein sequence: CASSDSGSRNEKLFF.

This clone was counted between two and nine times. The chain uses TRBV7-9 and TRBJ1-6; no reliable D call. Between the trimmed V and J ends, which lost 5 bases and 7 bases, there was a span of 12 bases. Germline V gives CDR1 SEHNR, CDR2 FQNEAQ (reference sequence). The CDR3 extends over 14 amino acids. The CDR3 sequence is CASSPVAVNSPLHF. The CDR3 bases are TGTGCCAGCAGCCCCGTCGCAGTCAATTCACCCCTCCACTTT. Based on the CDR3 plus reference TRBV7-9 and TRBJ1-6, the full variable domain is DTGVSQNPRHKITKRGQNVTFRCDPISEHNRLYWYRQTLGQGPEFLTYFQNEAQLEKSRLLSDRFSAERPKGSFSTLEIQRTEQGDSAMYLCASSPVAVNSPLHFGNGTRLTVT.